This T cell receptor (beta chain) was sequenced during a study of blood T cells in healthy people across ages. A sample-barcoded 5' primer and a J-beta primer mix were used in a second PCR of roughly 6 to 11 cycles. CDR3-containing paired-end reads numbering at least 2.5 million came from each sample. MiXCR was run by TCRdb on the 5' RACE reads, yielding one entry per CDR3 protein. The sample shows over 1,200,000 distinct CDR3 sequences, roughly 60% of them seen only once. Note on this clonotype: Its specificity is unknown.

Per the germline V gene, CDR1 is SEHNR and CDR2 is FQNEAQ (reference sequence). The CDR3 is 15 amino acids. J lost 7 bases, V lost 6 bases, and 9 bases had no gene match. Researchers report isolating at least 6 million PBMCs per sample. General observations from the study: Older age coincided with a roughly linear decline in TCR beta diversity per million T cells.

This TCR came from a man aged 18 to 29 in good health. The chain combines TRBV7-9 with TRBJ2-2, with 9 bases matching TRBD1. Sequenced input: blood. The chain's CDR3 is CASRSDRGYGGELFF. CDR3 coding DNA: TGTGCCAGCAGATCGGACAGGGGATACGGCGGGGAGCTGTTTTTT. The full variable domain, completed using reference TRBV7-9 and TRBJ2-2, is DTGVSQNPRHKITKRGQNVTFRCDPISEHNRLYWYRQTLGQGPEFLTYFQNEAQLEKSRLLSDRFSAERPKGSFSTLEIQRTEQGDSAMYLCASRSDRGYGGELFFGEGSRLTVL.